This TCR beta chain is drawn from a study of cytomegalovirus exposure and HLA in healthy donors. Study-wide findings and caveats: Previous analysis showed most TCR beta V segments were productive about 90% or about 30% of the time. Later findings reportedly placed an Asian-associated ancestry cluster below the approximately 670-donor mean for N-insertions. Investigators reported under 200 TCR beta chains as tied to cytomegalovirus.

The PCR was carried out with 60 Vbeta primers and 13 Jbeta primers. Clones were read by immunoSEQ multiplex PCR, and TCRdb kept only the in-frame ones, dropping some. This table has 130,000 to 150,000 clones, 60% to 85% appearing once. About this clone itself: The antigen remains unidentified.

The CDR3 loop spans 15 amino acids. CDR1 and CDR2 from the germline V gene are SGHVS and FQNEAQ. After removal of 6 bases from V and 4 bases from J, the junction contained 4 bases not matched to a gene. The chain combines TRBV7-8 with TRBJ2-5, with 14 bases fitting TRBD2. This clonotype was sampled from a male donor in good health and CMV-seronegative. The sequenced sample was PBMCs. In DNA, the CDR3 is TGTGCCAGCAGGACTAGCGGGGGGGCAGGAGAGACCCAGTACTTC. Encoded protein: CASRTSGGAGETQYF.